These 27 T cell receptor beta chains were sequenced from one sample in a study of T cell responses to AZD1222 COVID-19 vaccine. Some clones are missing from TCRdb's copy, which holds only in-frame ones; the method was immunoSEQ multiplex PCR. The table has about 170,000 clones, 90% seen once. This sample comprised peripheral blood, obtained on day 0 of AZD1222 vaccination. These receptors all stem from an adult in good health.

V usage is TRBV4-3 and J usage is TRBJ2-1; D is possibly TRBD1 (5 bases). The germline gives CDR1 LGHNA, CDR2 YSLEER. CDR3 size: 17 residues. Trimming stripped 0 bases from V and 4 bases from J, with 16 bases between. The CDR3 coding sequence is TGCGCCAGCAGCCAAGATCCGGCCAGGGCCCTTTACAATGAGCAGTTCTTC. This codes for CASSQDPARALYNEQFF.

The gene calls are TRBV14 and TRBJ1-5, with TRBD1 as a possible D gene (5 bases). Germline loops: CDR1 SGHDN, CDR2 FVKESK. The CDR3 runs to 16 residues. V shed 1 base and J shed 0 bases, with 10 bases lying between them. The CDR3 loop reads CASSQGGLTSNQPQHF. CDR3 in DNA: TGTGCCAGCAGCCAAGGGGGACTCACTAGCAATCAGCCCCAGCATTTT.

The table lists this clone with a count of one. The rearrangement joins TRBV14 to TRBJ2-7, with no clear D. Per the germline V gene, CDR1 is SGHDN and CDR2 is FVKESK. This CDR3 is built from 11 residues. V lost 3 bases to trimming and J lost 2 bases, with 2 bases between them. The CDR3 DNA is TGTGCCAGCAGCCACACCTACGAGCAGTACTTC. Its protein product is CASSHTYEQYF.

V and J are TRBV19 and TRBJ2-7; 8 nucleotides line up with TRBD1. The V and J ends lost 10 bases and 3 bases, in that order; junction bases with no gene match: 5. Germline CDR1 LNHDA, CDR2 SQIVND (reference sequence). The CDR3 has 12 amino acids. The CDR3 sequence: CATKDRDYEQYF. The CDR3 bases are TGTGCCACCAAGGACAGGGACTACGAGCAGTACTTC.

The CDR3 DNA follows: TGTGCCAGCAGCCAAGATTCGGGCGAGAATCAGCCCCAGCATTTT. The encoded protein is CASSQDSGENQPQHF. V is TRBV3-1 (or the pseudogene TRBV3-2) and J is TRBJ1-5; D unresolved. The germline V gene has CDR1 LGHDT and CDR2 YNNKEL (reference sequence). V dropped 0 bases and J dropped 4 bases, with 10 bases sitting between them. The CDR3 totals 15 residues.

This clone was seen a few times. The rearrangement joins TRBV6-5 to TRBJ2-6; D remains unclear. Germline values: CDR1 MNHEY, CDR2 SVGAGI. The CDR3 is 15 amino acids. Trimming cost V 7 bases and J 0 bases, with 10 bases left between them. The CDR3 is CASTTQSSGANVLTF. CDR3 nucleotide sequence: TGTGCCAGCACGACGCAGAGCTCTGGGGCCAACGTCCTGACTTTC.

The chain couples TRBV3-1 (or the pseudogene TRBV3-2) to TRBJ2-6; 15 bases are a match to TRBD2. The CDR3 runs to 19 residues. Germline V gene sequence: CDR1 LGHDT, CDR2 YNNKEL (reference sequence). V shed 1 base and J 5 bases; nucleotides not matched to a gene: 6. Here the CDR3 reads CASSQGTSGGGLWANVLTF. The CDR3 bases are TGTGCCAGCAGCCAAGGGACTAGCGGGGGGGGTCTCTGGGCCAACGTCCTGACTTTC.

The gene calls are TRBV5-8 and TRBJ1-1; weak D call: TRBD1 (5 bases). The CDR3 has 16 residues. Trimming took 4 bases from V and 3 from J, leaving 19 bases between them. Germline CDR1 and CDR2: SGHTS and YDEGEE. CDR3 region: CASSVNYGTTDTEAFF. CDR3 in DNA: TGTGCCAGCAGCGTGAATTACGGGACGACGGACACTGAAGCTTTCTTT.

V and J are TRBV4-2 and TRBJ2-3, with 13 bases that match TRBD2. V trimming: 1 base; J trimming: 1 base; junction bases outside the gene matches: 2. The CDR3 has 17 residues. Per germline, CDR1 LGHNA and CDR2 YNFKEQ. In DNA, the CDR3 is TGTGCCAGCAGCCAAGGCGGGACTAGCGGGGGCACAGATACGCAGTATTTT. Translation gives CASSQGGTSGGTDTQYF.

This rearrangement joins TRBV27 to TRBJ1-6; D remains unclear. The V end lost 5 bases, the J end lost 5 bases, and 10 bases lay between the germline ends. Germline assignment: CDR1 MNHEY and CDR2 SMNVEV (reference sequence). This CDR3 spans 14 amino acids. Here the CDR3 DNA reads TGTGCCAGCAGTCCGCGCGGAAATAATTCACCCCTCCACTTT. This translates into CASSPRGNNSPLHF.

The V call is TRBV11-2, the J call TRBJ2-7; D possibly corresponds to TRBD2 (5 bases). Germline V gene sequence: CDR1 SGHAT, CDR2 FQNNGV. The CDR3 covers 16 residues. V was cut by 5 bases and J by 0 bases, with 17 bases left in between. The CDR3 DNA reads TGTGCCAGCAGCCCTACCGGGGAGCTTTACTCCTACGAGCAGTACTTC. The encoded protein is CASSPTGELYSYEQYF.

The chain joins TRBV18 to TRBJ1-1; D remains ambiguous. The CDR3 length is 13 residues. V dropped 6 bases and J dropped 0 bases, with 8 bases sitting between them. Looked up from germline, CDR1 is KGHSH and CDR2 is LQKENI. Here the CDR3 reads CASSPFLNTEAFF. The CDR3 region has the DNA TGTGCCAGCTCGCCCTTTTTGAACACTGAAGCTTTCTTT. Using reference TRBV18 and TRBJ1-1 for the parts outside the CDR3, the full variable domain is NAGVMQNPRHLVRRRGQEARLRCSPMKGHSHVYWYRQLPEEGLKFMVYLQKENIIDESGMPKERFSAEFPKEGPSILRIQQVVRGDSAAYFCASSPFLNTEAFFGQGTRLTVV.

This clone appeared once. The V gene is TRBV7-9, the J gene TRBJ2-1, with 14 bases matching TRBD2. This CDR3 comprises 17 residues. The V and J ends lost 5 bases and 4 bases, in that order; junction bases with no gene match: 7. CDR1 and CDR2 (germline): SEHNR, FQNEAQ (reference sequence). CDR3 amino acids: CASSPGLAGAQYNEQFF. The CDR3 DNA sequence: TGTGCCAGCAGCCCGGGACTAGCGGGGGCCCAATACAATGAGCAGTTCTTC.

This chain links TRBV21-1 with TRBJ1-5; the table calls TRBD1, which could not be checked here. TRBV21-1 is marked as a pseudogene. The CDR3 sequence is 14 residues long. The CDR3 bases are TGTGCCAGCAGCCTACAGGTCCATAATCAGCCCCAGCATTTT. Encoded protein: CASSLQVHNQPQHF.

The chain employs TRBV4-1 and TRBJ2-7; possible D gene TRBD1, 5 bases. Trimming took 4 bases from V and 1 from J, leaving 14 bases between them. Per germline, CDR1 MGHRA and CDR2 YSYEKL. The CDR3 consists of 15 residues. CDR3 in amino acids: CASSPRSSGSYEQYF. In DNA form, the CDR3 reads TGCGCCAGCAGCCCTAGGTCGTCAGGGTCCTACGAGCAGTACTTC.

The chain carries TRBV30 and TRBJ2-7, with D perhaps matching TRBD2 (6 bases). The CDR3 length is 13 residues. The V and J ends lost 6 bases and 4 bases respectively, with 16 bases between them. Looked up from germline, CDR1 is GTSNPN and CDR2 is SVGIG (reference sequence). The CDR3 DNA reads as TGTGCCTGTCAGGCTAGCGCGTCTTACGAGCAGTACTTC. This gives the protein CACQASASYEQYF.

V is TRBV6-1 and J is TRBJ1-5; D remains unclear. CDR1 MNHNS and CDR2 SASEGT come from the germline V gene. The CDR3 contains 15 residues. V was trimmed by 3 bases and J by 3 bases, leaving 12 bases between them. This CDR3 is CASSERSTVNQPQHF. The CDR3 DNA reads as TGTGCCAGCAGTGAGAGGTCCACGGTCAATCAGCCCCAGCATTTT.

The rearrangement links TRBV10-3 to TRBJ2-3; no definite D call. The CDR3 is made up of 14 amino acids. V was cut by 4 bases and J by 1 base, with 9 bases left in between. Germline V gene lookup returns CDR1 ENHRY and CDR2 SYGVKD. The DNA of the CDR3 is TGTGCCATCAGTGGAGAGGCGGGCACAGATACGCAGTATTTT. It specifies CAISGEAGTDTQYF.

The chain uses TRBV9 and TRBJ2-1; possibly TRBD1 or TRBD2 for D (6 bases each). The CDR3 sequence is 14 residues long. CDR1 SGDLS and CDR2 YYNGEE come from the germline V gene. The germline V and J ends were trimmed by 1 base and 6 bases, with 11 bases remaining between them. The CDR3 spells CASSVTGAVNEQFF. The CDR3, as DNA: TGTGCCAGCAGCGTAACGGGGGCCGTCAATGAGCAGTTCTTC.

The rearrangement uses TRBV6-5 and TRBJ1-2; D perhaps matches TRBD1 (6 bases). V lost 0 bases to trimming and J lost 6 bases, with 8 bases between them. CDR1 and CDR2 from the germline V gene are MNHEY and SVGAGI. This CDR3 comprises 13 residues. The CDR3 spells CASSYSGGDGYTF. The DNA for the CDR3 is TGTGCCAGCAGTTACTCAGGGGGGGATGGCTACACCTTC.

As for this clone: Compared with germline, one end of the junction differs, possibly owing to a read error. J is TRBJ1-2 and V is TRBV5-6, with unresolved D. The CDR3 is made up of 13 amino acids. Per germline, CDR1 SGHDT and CDR2 YYEEEE. This CDR3 reads CASSRGVSGPYVF. The CDR3 region has the DNA TGTGCCAGCAGCCGCGGTGTGTCCGGGCCGTACGTCTTC.

The chain is built from TRBV12-5 and TRBJ1-2; 7 bases agree with TRBD1. The germline V gene encodes CDR1 LGHNT and CDR2 FRNRAP. The CDR3 extends over 15 amino acids. The V segment lost 6 bases and the J segment 6 bases; nucleotides outside the gene matches: 13. CDR3 region: CASGLLGQDGHGYTF. For the CDR3, the DNA is TGTGCTAGTGGACTCCTCGGACAGGACGGACATGGCTACACCTTC. Variable domain in full (rest from reference TRBV12-5 and TRBJ1-2): DARVTQTPRHKVTEMGQEVTMRCQPILGHNTVFWYRQTMMQGLELLAYFRNRAPLDDSGMPKDRFSAEMPDATLATLKIQPSEPRDSAVYFCASGLLGQDGHGYTFGSGTRLTVV.

The V and J genes are TRBV9 and TRBJ1-4; no clear D. There are 16 residues in the CDR3. CDR1 SGDLS and CDR2 YYNGEE come from the germline V gene. Trimming shortened V by 4 bases and J by 7 bases, and 20 bases separated the two germline ends. This chain's CDR3 is CASSPQLAAFGEKLFF. CDR3 DNA: TGTGCCAGCAGCCCACAGCTCGCGGCCTTCGGTGAAAAACTGTTTTTT.

The chain uses TRBV7-2 and TRBJ2-5, with D perhaps matching TRBD1 or TRBD2 (5 bases each). Germline CDR1 is SGHTA and CDR2 is FQGNSA. The CDR3 sequence is 17 residues long. The ends were cut back, 5 bases at V and 4 bases at J, with 23 bases in the middle. The CDR3 coding sequence is TGTGCCAGCAGCCACCCCGGGGACCCTCACTCCCGAGAGACCCAGTACTTC. Translation: CASSHPGDPHSRETQYF.

The chain combines TRBV6-5 with TRBJ1-1; D is possibly TRBD1 (5 bases). The CDR3 length is 14 residues. Trimming stripped 11 bases from V and 4 bases from J, with 20 bases between. Looked up from germline, CDR1 is MNHEY and CDR2 is SVGAGI. This CDR3 is CAGGDRAVTTEAFF. CDR3 nucleotides: TGTGCCGGGGGGGACCGGGCCGTGACCACTGAAGCTTTCTTT.

The chain employs TRBV30 and TRBJ2-5; 12 bases map to TRBD2. CDR1 is GTSNPN and CDR2 is SVGIG in the germline V gene (reference sequence). The CDR3 totals 17 residues. Germline trimming cut 0 bases from V and 5 bases from J; bases unmatched to any gene: 10. Here the CDR3 reads CAWSVLAGGLGGETQYF. Written as DNA, the CDR3 is TGTGCCTGGAGTGTACTAGCGGGGGGCCTCGGTGGGGAGACCCAGTACTTC. The full variable domain, in which reference TRBV30 and TRBJ2-5 provide the parts outside the CDR3, is SQTIHQWPATLVQPVGSPLSLECTVEGTSNPNLYWYRQAAGRGLQLLFYSVGIGQISSEVPQNLSASRPQDRQFILSSKKLLLSDSGFYLCAWSVLAGGLGGETQYFGPGTRLLVL.

The chain links TRBV19 to TRBJ1-4; D is perhaps TRBD1 (5 bases). The CDR3 contains 14 residues. The germline CDR1 and CDR2 sequences are LNHDA and SQIVND (reference sequence). The germline V and J ends were trimmed by 9 bases and 3 bases, with 14 bases remaining between them. The CDR3 DNA reads as TGTGCCAGCCTCGGGACCCCACCTAATGAAAAACTGTTTTTT. It is translated as CASLGTPPNEKLFF.